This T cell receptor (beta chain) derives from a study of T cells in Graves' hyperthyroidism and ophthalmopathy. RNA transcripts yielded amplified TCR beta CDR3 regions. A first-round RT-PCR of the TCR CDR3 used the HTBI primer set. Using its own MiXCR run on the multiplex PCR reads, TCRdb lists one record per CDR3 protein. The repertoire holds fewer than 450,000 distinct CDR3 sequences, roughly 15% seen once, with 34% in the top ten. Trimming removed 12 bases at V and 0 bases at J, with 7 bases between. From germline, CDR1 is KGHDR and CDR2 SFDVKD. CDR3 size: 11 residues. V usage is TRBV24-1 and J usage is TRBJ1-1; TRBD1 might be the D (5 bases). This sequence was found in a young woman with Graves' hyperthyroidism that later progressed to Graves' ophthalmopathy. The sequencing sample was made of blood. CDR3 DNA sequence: TGTGCCCCACAGGTGAACACTGAAGCTTTCTTT. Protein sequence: CAPQVNTEAFF.